The source of this TCR beta chain is a study of T-cell memory formation after mild COVID-19 (TCRdb year 2021). Study-wide context: Most TCR sequence clusters were specific to one of the two donors. In a couple of donors, T-cell clones that expanded and contracted after mild COVID-19 were tracked by sequencing TCRalpha and TCRbeta repertoires over time. The cohort comprised two young, previously healthy adult volunteers, one female and one male.

Ficoll-Paque density gradient centrifugation was the method used to isolate PBMCs. Reading from cysteine to phenylalanine, the CDR3 counts 14 amino acids. Only the CDR3 DNA is retained, 42 bases long and in frame from the first base. Based on the germline V gene, the CDR1 and CDR2 sequences are MGHRA and YSYEKL. Germline trimming amounts to 2 bases on V and 16 bases on J, with 14 as the count of junction bases outside the gene matches. The full study reports these points: From day 15 to 85, contracting clones showed balanced CD4/CD8 phenotypes, whereas a second wave of clones that expanded from day 15 to 37 leaned towards CD4+. Contracting CD4+ clones were located mainly in the CM and EM memory subsets, whereas CD8+ clones were found to be enriched in EMRA. The detection of some responding clones in pre-infection memory suggests that pre-existing cross-reactive memory T cells joined the SARS-CoV-2 response. SARS-CoV-2 specificity was not confirmed for the second-wave clones peaking on day 37. Only a couple of mild cases were covered in the study, and larger cohorts including severe cases with pre-infection samples were considered necessary.

For sequencing, an Illumina NovaSeq 6000 was employed. cDNA libraries for TCRalpha and TCRbeta were prepared by 5'RACE using constant-segment primers, with sample barcodes and unique molecular identifiers added. RNA was extracted from every sample with Trizol reagent. The libraries were amplified in two PCR steps, and the second step added a second sample barcode and Illumina TruSeq adapters. Sequencing of libraries was performed on an Illumina NovaSeq with 2 x 150 bp paired-end reads. Turning to the authors' computational methods: Reads were demultiplexed and collapsed into UMI-guided consensus sequences with migec v1.2.7. Using mixcr v2.1.11, the UMI consensuses were aligned to TRA and TRB V and J templates and assembled into clonotypes. Clonotypes were classified as expanded or contracted when called significant by both edgeR and NoisET, with noise models trained on biological replicates. edgeR calls used a false discovery rate-adjusted p below 0.01 and a log2 fold-change threshold of 1. As an exploratory analysis of dynamics, max-normalized trajectories of the 1000 most abundant clonotypes were examined by PCA with hierarchical clustering. Each responding clone was given a CD4 or CD8 phenotype based on the CD4+ and CD8+ repertoires, which had been sequenced separately. TCRdb reworked the public reads: Q25 trimming with fastp, MiXCR clone assembly, productive beta chains retained. Every distinct CDR3 protein forms one entry, paired with its most common genes and DNA. The V and J calls reflect TCRdb's pipeline rather than the authors' work. This sample lists about 430,000 distinct CDR3 sequences; 18% were detected once. Clones ranked in the top ten supply under 25% of the sample.

Notes on this clonotype: The target of this receptor is not known. No quality values exist for individual bases; no much larger clone is one base distant.

The sample was PBMCs or a T cell subset sorted from them (not recorded which). The sequence joins TRBV4-1 to TRBJ2-1; TRBD1 matches 7 bases in the middle. The sequence derives from a man younger than 30 who had mild COVID-19 (a few samples of this study predate the infection). The sample titles of this study are shuffled in the database, so cell type and time point are left out; the donor was told from shared clones. Here is the DNA: TGCGCCAGCAGCCAACCCGGACAGGCCACTCGCCGATTCTTC. This codes for CASSQPGQATRRFF.